A selection of T cell receptor beta chains follows, all from one sample in a study of blood T cell repertoires in COVID-19. Using immunoSEQ multiplex PCR, the repertoire was profiled, and TCRdb retains in-frame clones only, with some absent. The repertoire holds about 280,000 clones, with approximately 88% as singletons. What was sequenced was peripheral blood. These receptor sequences come from a woman aged 40 to 50 who had recovered from COVID-19. The CDR3 runs from the conserved cysteine through the conserved F or W. Each record gives: J gene, clone size, V gene, D gene, CDR3 protein, CDR3 DNA. D genes are given only for firm matches. A clone size is listed for some rows: how often the clone was seen (once, few, many), or a class if it is expanded.

TRBJ2-5 | . | TRBV10-3 | . | CAIAGRTQETQYF | TGTGCCATCGCAGGGCGCACCCAAGAGACCCAGTACTTC
TRBJ2-3 | . | TRBV9 | TRBD2 | CASSASGRPTDTQYF | TGTGCCAGCAGCGCTAGCGGGAGGCCCACAGATACGCAGTATTTT
TRBJ2-4 | . | TRBV5-8 | . | CASSEASGGNIQYF | TGTGCCAGCTCCGAGGCGTCCGGGGGAAACATTCAGTACTTC
TRBJ2-1 | once | TRBV14 | . | CASSPFRIKRTSYNEQFF | TGTGCCAGCAGCCCCTTCCGGATAAAGCGTACCTCCTACAATGAGCAGTTCTTC
TRBJ2-7 | . | TRBV2 | TRBD1 | CASVKTGVSYEQYF | TGTGCCAGCGTCAAGACAGGGGTCTCCTACGAGCAGTACTTC
TRBJ2-3 | . | TRBV9 | . | CASSVGRSSTDTQYF | TGTGCCAGCAGCGTAGGGCGGAGCAGCACAGATACGCAGTATTTT
TRBJ2-1 | . | TRBV9 | TRBD2 | CASSATSGRANEQFF | TGTGCCAGCAGCGCGACTAGCGGGAGGGCCAATGAGCAGTTCTTC
TRBJ2-1 | . | TRBV19 | TRBD2 | CASSTQTSGEQFF | TGTGCCAGTAGTACGCAGACTAGCGGAGAGCAGTTCTTC
TRBJ2-1 | . | TRBV28 | TRBD1 | CASSSPGQTYNEQFF | TGTGCCAGCAGTTCTCCGGGACAGACCTACAATGAGCAGTTCTTC
TRBJ2-7 | . | TRBV3-1/TRBV3-2 | . | CASSQGADSVYEQYF | TGTGCCAGCAGCCAAGGGGCGGACAGCGTCTACGAGCAGTACTTC
TRBJ2-7 | once | TRBV5-4 | . | CASSQRDIHSYEQYF | TGTGCCAGCAGCCAACGGGACATCCACTCCTACGAGCAGTACTTC
TRBJ1-5 | . | TRBV27 | TRBD1 | CASSFRTGKINQPQHF | TGTGCCAGCAGTTTCCGGACAGGGAAAATCAATCAGCCCCAGCATTTT
TRBJ2-5 | . | TRBV30 | TRBD1 | CAWRNDRGPGTQYF | TGTGCCTGGAGGAACGACAGGGGGCCTGGGACCCAGTACTTC
TRBJ2-4 | once | TRBV2 | TRBD1 | CASSDTGGSWYF | TGTGCCAGCAGTGACACAGGGGGCAGTTGGTACTTC
TRBJ2-1 | . | TRBV6-2/TRBV6-3 | . | CASSYPTGRFYNEQFF | TGTGCCAGCAGTTACCCGACCGGGAGATTCTACAATGAGCAGTTCTTC
TRBJ1-1 | . | TRBV15 | . | CATSRGGGTNTEAFF | TGTGCCACCAGCAGAGGCGGGGGGACAAACACTGAAGCTTTCTTT
TRBJ2-3 | . | TRBV19 | TRBD2 | CASSTGTSGKLADTQYF | TGTGCCAGTAGTACAGGGACTAGCGGGAAGTTAGCAGATACGCAGTATTTT
TRBJ2-7 | few | TRBV27 | . | CASSLTFSYEQYF | TGTGCCAGCAGTTTGACTTTTTCCTACGAGCAGTACTTC
TRBJ1-2 | . | TRBV6-5 | TRBD1 | CASSWTGDNYGYTF | TGTGCCAGCAGCTGGACAGGGGATAACTATGGCTACACCTTC
TRBJ2-3 | . | TRBV5-1 | TRBD2 | CASSRRPKTSVQTTDTQYF | TGCGCCAGCAGCCGACGGCCGAAAACTAGCGTGCAGACCACAGATACGCAGTATTTT
TRBJ1-6 | . | TRBV6-5 | TRBD1 | CASSHGTGLSSPLHF | TGTGCCAGCAGCCACGGGACAGGTTTGAGTTCACCCCTCCACTTT
TRBJ2-5 | . | TRBV2 | TRBD1 | CASSRDRGLQETQYF | TGTGCCAGCAGTAGGGACAGGGGGCTCCAAGAGACCCAGTACTTC
TRBJ2-1 | . | TRBV18 | . | CASSPPLARATNEQFF | TGTGCCAGCTCACCGCCCCTAGCGAGGGCAACCAATGAGCAGTTCTTC
TRBJ2-7 | . | TRBV5-1 | TRBD2 | CASSLIPGLAGPGYEQYF | TGCGCCAGCAGCTTGATTCCGGGACTAGCGGGGCCTGGGTACGAGCAGTACTTC
TRBJ2-1 | . | TRBV19 | TRBD2 | CASSIVPASGWNEQFF | TGTGCCAGTAGTATAGTCCCGGCTAGCGGGTGGAATGAGCAGTTCTTC
TRBJ2-5 | . | TRBV7-2 | TRBD1 | CASSAQQGRQETQYF | TGTGCCAGCAGCGCCCAACAGGGGCGGCAAGAGACCCAGTACTTC
TRBJ1-2 | . | TRBV28 | . | CASSPGVYYGYTF | TGTGCCAGCAGTCCCGGGGTGTACTATGGCTACACCTTC
TRBJ1-6 | . | TRBV27 | TRBD1 | CASSEGTGENSPLHF | TGTGCCAGCAGTGAGGGGACAGGAGAAAATTCACCCCTCCACTTT
TRBJ2-3 | . | TRBV5-6 | . | CASSVGGSHTQYF | TGTGCCAGCAGCGTTGGAGGCTCCCATACGCAGTATTTT
TRBJ2-1 | . | TRBV7-9 | . | CASSLALDGGNEQFF | TGTGCCAGCAGCTTAGCGCTGGACGGGGGCAATGAGCAGTTCTTC
TRBJ2-7 | once | TRBV3-1/TRBV3-2 | TRBD2 | CASSLLAGGTDEQYF | TGTGCCAGCAGCCTTCTGGCGGGAGGGACCGACGAGCAGTACTTC
TRBJ2-1 | few | TRBV7-9 | TRBD2 | CASSRTSGSHNEQFF | TGTGCCAGCAGTCGGACTAGCGGGAGCCACAATGAGCAGTTCTTC
TRBJ1-4 | . | TRBV18 | . | CASSPLGPGSGEKLFF | TGTGCCAGCTCACCACTTGGGCCGGGGTCCGGAGAAAAACTGTTTTTT
TRBJ1-1 | once | TRBV5-1 | TRBD1 | CASSKDREYTEAFF | TGCGCCAGCAGCAAGGACAGGGAATACACTGAAGCTTTCTTT
TRBJ2-7 | . | TRBV7-8 | TRBD1 | CASSSRTGSYEQYF | TGTGCCAGCAGCTCACGGACAGGGTCCTACGAGCAGTACTTC
TRBJ2-2 | . | TRBV5-1 | TRBD2 | CASSLASGMNTGELFF | TGCGCCAGCAGCTTGGCTAGCGGGATGAACACCGGGGAGCTGTTTTTT
TRBJ2-2 | . | TRBV9 | TRBD2 | CASSPGIAGGPGTGELFF | TGTGCCAGCAGCCCAGGGATAGCGGGAGGGCCCGGCACCGGGGAGCTGTTTTTT
TRBJ2-7 | once | TRBV12-3/TRBV12-4 | . | CASSDSYEQYF | TGTGCCAGCAGCGACAGCTACGAGCAGTACTTC
TRBJ2-7 | . | TRBV27 | TRBD1 | CASSKAGTAHEQYF | TGTGCCAGCAGTAAAGCCGGGACAGCCCACGAGCAGTACTTC
TRBJ2-2 | . | TRBV19 | TRBD2 | CASSIRAGASRANTGELFF | TGTGCCAGTAGTATTAGAGCGGGAGCGTCTCGGGCGAACACCGGGGAGCTGTTTTTT
TRBJ2-3 | . | TRBV9 | TRBD2 | CASSVEGLAGGRGDTQYF | TGTGCCAGCAGCGTAGAAGGACTAGCGGGAGGGCGGGGAGATACGCAGTATTTT
TRBJ2-7 | . | TRBV30 | TRBD1 | CAWSGGQGYHEQYF | TGTGCCTGGAGTGGGGGACAGGGGTACCACGAGCAGTACTTC
TRBJ2-1 | . | TRBV9 | . | CASSVEPQYNEQFF | TGTGCCAGCAGCGTAGAACCACAATACAATGAGCAGTTCTTC
TRBJ2-3 | . | TRBV5-1 | TRBD2 | CASSSTGTSGYTDTQYF | TGCGCCAGCAGCTCCACCGGGACTAGCGGCTACACAGATACGCAGTATTTT
TRBJ2-5 | . | TRBV5-1 | TRBD2 | CASSLEGLAGTGPYQETQYF | TGCGCCAGCAGCTTGGAAGGACTAGCGGGGACAGGCCCGTACCAAGAGACCCAGTACTTC
TRBJ1-1 | . | TRBV30 | TRBD1 | CKGTGGFTEAFF | TGTAAAGGTACAGGGGGATTTACTGAAGCTTTCTTT
TRBJ1-2 | . | TRBV28 | . | CASSPFARGYTF | TGTGCCAGCAGCCCGTTCGCTCGGGGCTACACCTTC
TRBJ2-1 | . | TRBV6-2/TRBV6-3 | TRBD1 | CASSYPPQGAYSSYNEQFF | TGTGCCAGCAGTTACCCCCCACAGGGGGCATATAGCTCCTACAATGAGCAGTTCTTC
TRBJ1-6 | . | TRBV27 | . | CASKVGSSYNSPLHF | TGTGCCAGCAAAGTAGGGAGCTCCTATAATTCACCCCTCCACTTT
TRBJ2-7 | . | TRBV27 | TRBD2 | CASSLGTSGNYEQYF | TGTGCCAGCAGTTTGGGGACTAGCGGGAACTACGAGCAGTACTTC
TRBJ2-3 | . | TRBV19 | TRBD2 | CASSMRLAGVGDTQYF | TGTGCCAGTAGTATGAGACTAGCGGGAGTTGGAGATACGCAGTATTTT
TRBJ1-4 | . | TRBV29-1 | . | CSVDTGKLFF | TGCAGCGTGGACACGGGAAAACTGTTTTTT
TRBJ1-5 | . | TRBV19 | . | CASSRASNQPQHF | TGTGCCAGTAGTAGAGCCAGCAATCAGCCCCAGCATTTT
TRBJ1-1 | . | TRBV3-1/TRBV3-2 | . | CASSRPGEGGDTEAFF | TGTGCCAGCAGCAGACCTGGGGAAGGGGGGGACACTGAAGCTTTCTTT
TRBJ1-2 | . | TRBV19 | . | CASSSYSILYGYTF | TGTGCCAGTAGTTCCTACAGTATTCTCTATGGCTACACCTTC
TRBJ1-3 | many | TRBV2 | . | CASSGTGQPGNTIYF | TGTGCCAGCAGTGGTACGGGACAACCTGGAAACACCATATATTTT
TRBJ2-7 | . | TRBV5-1 | . | CASSFTSGNSYEQYF | TGCGCCAGCAGCTTCACGAGCGGAAACTCCTACGAGCAGTACTTC
TRBJ2-7 | . | TRBV19 | TRBD1 | CASSFTGAPAYEQYF | TGTGCCAGTAGTTTTACAGGGGCTCCTGCCTACGAGCAGTACTTC
TRBJ2-7 | . | TRBV4-2 | . | CASSQEVLGPTAEQYF | TGTGCCAGCAGCCAAGAGGTATTGGGGCCCACCGCCGAGCAGTACTTC